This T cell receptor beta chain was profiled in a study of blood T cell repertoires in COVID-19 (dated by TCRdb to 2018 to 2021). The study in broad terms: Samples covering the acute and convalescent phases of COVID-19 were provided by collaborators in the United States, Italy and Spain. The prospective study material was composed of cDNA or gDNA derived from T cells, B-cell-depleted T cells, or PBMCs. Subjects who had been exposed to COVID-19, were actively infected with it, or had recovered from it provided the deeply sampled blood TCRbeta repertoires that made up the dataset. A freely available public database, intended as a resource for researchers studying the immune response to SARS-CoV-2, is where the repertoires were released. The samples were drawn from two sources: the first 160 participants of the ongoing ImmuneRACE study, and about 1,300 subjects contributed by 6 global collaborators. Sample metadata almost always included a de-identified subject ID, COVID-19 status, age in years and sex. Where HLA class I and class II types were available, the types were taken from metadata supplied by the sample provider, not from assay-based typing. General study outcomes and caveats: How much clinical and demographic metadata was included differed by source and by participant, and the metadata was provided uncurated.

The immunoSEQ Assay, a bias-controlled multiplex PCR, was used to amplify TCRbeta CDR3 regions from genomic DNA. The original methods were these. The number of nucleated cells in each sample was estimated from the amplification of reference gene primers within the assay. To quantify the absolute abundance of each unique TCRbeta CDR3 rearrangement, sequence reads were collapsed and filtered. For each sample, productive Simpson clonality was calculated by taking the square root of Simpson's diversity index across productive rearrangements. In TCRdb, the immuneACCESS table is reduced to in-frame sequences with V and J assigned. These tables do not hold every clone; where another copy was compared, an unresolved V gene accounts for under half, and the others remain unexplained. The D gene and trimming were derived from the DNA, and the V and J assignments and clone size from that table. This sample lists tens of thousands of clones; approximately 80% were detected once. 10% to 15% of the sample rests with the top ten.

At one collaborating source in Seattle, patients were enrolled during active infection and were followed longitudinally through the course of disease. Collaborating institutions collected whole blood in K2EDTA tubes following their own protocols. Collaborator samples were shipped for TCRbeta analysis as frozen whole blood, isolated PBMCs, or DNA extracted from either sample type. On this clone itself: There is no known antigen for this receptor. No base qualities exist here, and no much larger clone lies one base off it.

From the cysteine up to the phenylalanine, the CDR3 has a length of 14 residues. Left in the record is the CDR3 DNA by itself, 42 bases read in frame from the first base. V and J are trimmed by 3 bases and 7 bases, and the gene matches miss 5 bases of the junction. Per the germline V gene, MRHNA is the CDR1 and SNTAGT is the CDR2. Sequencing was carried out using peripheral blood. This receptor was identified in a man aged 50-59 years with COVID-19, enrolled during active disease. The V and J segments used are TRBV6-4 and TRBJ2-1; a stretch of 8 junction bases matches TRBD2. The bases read TGTGCCAGCAGTGAACTAGCGGAATCTAATGAGCAGTTCTTC. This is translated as CASSELAESNEQFF.